This T cell receptor (beta chain) was sequenced during a study of blood T cell repertoires in COVID-19. Overall study: Samples representing acute and convalescent COVID-19 were sourced from the United States, Italy and Spain. The analysed material was cDNA or gDNA that came from T cells, B-cell-depleted T cells, or PBMCs.

Authors' data handling: Scientists estimated how many nucleated cells there were by amplifying reference gene primers. TCRdb's copy holds only in-frame clones and misses some; the assay was immunoSEQ multiplex PCR. V and J calls plus clone size are reproduced from that table; the DNA served to infer D and trimming. The sample consists of about 250,000 clones, 81% of them appearing once. CDR3 length equals 16 residues. The junction had 5 bases not matched to a gene; V was cut back by 0 bases and J by 8 bases. Germline V gene lookup returns CDR1 MNHEY and CDR2 SMNVEV (reference sequence). This chain uses TRBV27 with TRBJ1-6, with TRBD1 matching 9 bases. This clonotype was sampled from a woman at least 80 years old with acute or convalescent COVID-19. Sequencing input: peripheral blood. The CDR3 loop reads CASSLSMTGGYSPLHF. The CDR3 DNA reads as TGTGCCAGCAGTTTATCGATGACAGGGGGATATTCACCCCTCCACTTT.